The rows below give T cell receptor beta chains drawn from one sample of a study of shared clonotypes between healthy human individuals. Sequencing used immunoSEQ multiplex PCR; TCRdb keeps in-frame clones, though not all of them. The repertoire holds some 2,000,000 clones, with around 96% as singletons. Material for sequencing was naive CD8+ T cells sorted from blood. Every receptor here comes from a man in his late teens or twenties in good health. CDR3s include the opening cysteine and the closing phenylalanine or tryptophan. Each record gives: CDR3 DNA, CDR3 protein, clone size, J gene, D gene, V gene. D genes are given only for firm matches. Clone size is not always given. Where it is, it says once, few, many or a class for expanded clones.

cdr3_nt: TGCGCCAGCAGCCCTCCAGGGGGAGGCTATGGCTACACCTTC
cdr3_aa: CASSPPGGGYGYTF
clone_size: NA
j_call: TRBJ1-2
d_call: TRBD1
v_call: TRBV5-1

cdr3_nt: TGTGCCAGCAGCACACTACCCTATGGGGAGAGGAACACTGAAGCTTTCTTT
cdr3_aa: CASSTLPYGERNTEAFF
clone_size: NA
j_call: TRBJ1-1
d_call: NA
v_call: TRBV7-9

cdr3_nt: TGTGCCAGCAGCTTGTGGGAGAACACTGAAGCTTTCTTT
cdr3_aa: CASSLWENTEAFF
clone_size: NA
j_call: TRBJ1-1
d_call: NA
v_call: TRBV5-4

cdr3_nt: TGCGCCAGCAGCCAAGATTCCGGACTAGCGGGATACGAGCAGTACTTC
cdr3_aa: CASSQDSGLAGYEQYF
clone_size: once
j_call: TRBJ2-7
d_call: TRBD2
v_call: TRBV4-1

cdr3_nt: TGTGCCAGCATGATAGCGGGAGCCTTCGACGAGCAGTACTTC
cdr3_aa: CASMIAGAFDEQYF
clone_size: NA
j_call: TRBJ2-7
d_call: TRBD2
v_call: TRBV27

cdr3_nt: TGTGCCAGCAGTTACAAGCGGGAATGGTACGAGCAGTACTTC
cdr3_aa: CASSYKREWYEQYF
clone_size: NA
j_call: TRBJ2-7
d_call: TRBD2
v_call: TRBV6-6

cdr3_nt: TGTGCCAGCAGCGCGGGACTAGCGGGAGGGTCCACAGATACGCAGTATTTT
cdr3_aa: CASSAGLAGGSTDTQYF
clone_size: NA
j_call: TRBJ2-3
d_call: TRBD2
v_call: TRBV9

cdr3_nt: TGCGCCAGCAGCTTGGACAGGGGGAATTCACCCCTCCACTTT
cdr3_aa: CASSLDRGNSPLHF
clone_size: few
j_call: TRBJ1-6
d_call: TRBD1
v_call: TRBV5-1

cdr3_nt: TGTGCCAGCATGAGACAGGGTCTTTTGACAGATACGCAGTATTTT
cdr3_aa: CASMRQGLLTDTQYF
clone_size: NA
j_call: TRBJ2-3
d_call: TRBD1
v_call: TRBV11-2

cdr3_nt: TGTGCCAGCAGCTGGAGCGGGGGGCTCTCCTACGAGCAGTACTTC
cdr3_aa: CASSWSGGLSYEQYF
clone_size: NA
j_call: TRBJ2-7
d_call: TRBD2
v_call: TRBV27

cdr3_nt: TGTGCTAGCAGCCGGGACGTACCAGGGGAGACCCAGTACTTC
cdr3_aa: CASSRDVPGETQYF
clone_size: once
j_call: TRBJ2-5
d_call: NA
v_call: TRBV7-7

cdr3_nt: TGTGCCAGCAGCTTAGGGGGCGGCTACGAGCAGTACTTC
cdr3_aa: CASSLGGGYEQYF
clone_size: NA
j_call: TRBJ2-7
d_call: NA
v_call: TRBV7-8

cdr3_nt: TGCGCCAGCAGCGACCCGGGACAGGGAGTTGAAGAGCAGTACTTC
cdr3_aa: CASSDPGQGVEEQYF
clone_size: once
j_call: TRBJ2-7
d_call: TRBD1
v_call: TRBV10-1

cdr3_nt: TGTGCCAGCAGCAAGAATACAGGGGGCCCTGAAGCTTTCTTT
cdr3_aa: CASSKNTGGPEAFF
clone_size: once
j_call: TRBJ1-1
d_call: TRBD1
v_call: TRBV9

cdr3_nt: TGTGCCAGCAGTTTTGCCGGTCGGAATGAGCAGTTCTTC
cdr3_aa: CASSFAGRNEQFF
clone_size: NA
j_call: TRBJ2-1
d_call: NA
v_call: TRBV27

cdr3_nt: TGCGCCAGCAGGGCAGACCCGGCGGCGACTGAAGCTTTCTTT
cdr3_aa: CASRADPAATEAFF
clone_size: NA
j_call: TRBJ1-1
d_call: NA
v_call: TRBV4-3

cdr3_nt: TGTGCCAGCAGCCCCCTGTTTGACGGGGGGGCCTACGAGCAGTACTTC
cdr3_aa: CASSPLFDGGAYEQYF
clone_size: NA
j_call: TRBJ2-7
d_call: TRBD2
v_call: TRBV4-2

cdr3_nt: TGTGCCACCCTCACTCCGGGGACTGAAGCTTTCTTT
cdr3_aa: CATLTPGTEAFF
clone_size: NA
j_call: TRBJ1-1
d_call: NA
v_call: TRBV6-5

cdr3_nt: TGCGCCAGCAGCGACACAGGCTACAATGAGCAGTTCTTC
cdr3_aa: CASSDTGYNEQFF
clone_size: NA
j_call: TRBJ2-1
d_call: NA
v_call: TRBV5-1

cdr3_nt: TGTGCCAGCAGTTCTCCGGGACTATCTAACACCGGGGAGCTGTTTTTT
cdr3_aa: CASSSPGLSNTGELFF
clone_size: NA
j_call: TRBJ2-2
d_call: TRBD2
v_call: TRBV28

cdr3_nt: TGTGCCAGCAGCTTAGACCCGGGCTCAGATACGCAGTATTTT
cdr3_aa: CASSLDPGSDTQYF
clone_size: NA
j_call: TRBJ2-3
d_call: NA
v_call: TRBV11-2

cdr3_nt: TGTGCCACCAGCATCCCAAGGGTAGGTCAGCCCCAGCATTTT
cdr3_aa: CATSIPRVGQPQHF
clone_size: once
j_call: TRBJ1-5
d_call: NA
v_call: TRBV15

cdr3_nt: TGTGCCAGCAGCTCGAGAACCCGGGACGCGAACACTGAAGCTTTCTTT
cdr3_aa: CASSSRTRDANTEAFF
clone_size: NA
j_call: TRBJ1-1
d_call: NA
v_call: TRBV9

cdr3_nt: TGCGCCAGCAGCGAGAATACGGCTATTCGCTCCTACGAGCAGTACTTC
cdr3_aa: CASSENTAIRSYEQYF
clone_size: NA
j_call: TRBJ2-7
d_call: NA
v_call: TRBV4-3

cdr3_nt: TGCGCCAGCAGTGACGGGCCCCCTCCCACAGATACGCAGTATTTT
cdr3_aa: CASSDGPPPTDTQYF
clone_size: NA
j_call: TRBJ2-3
d_call: NA
v_call: TRBV10-1

cdr3_nt: TGTGCCAGCAGTTTAGGCTTGTTCGTCGGGGCAGTGAGTTATAGCAATCAGCCCCAGCATTTT
cdr3_aa: CASSLGLFVGAVSYSNQPQHF
clone_size: NA
j_call: TRBJ1-5
d_call: NA
v_call: TRBV28

cdr3_nt: TGCGCCAGCAGTACTAGCGGACTTGGACACAATGAGCAGTTCTTC
cdr3_aa: CASSTSGLGHNEQFF
clone_size: NA
j_call: TRBJ2-1
d_call: TRBD2
v_call: TRBV5-1

cdr3_nt: TGCGCCAGCAGCCAATCCCTGGGACAGGGAGGGACTGAAGCTTTCTTT
cdr3_aa: CASSQSLGQGGTEAFF
clone_size: NA
j_call: TRBJ1-1
d_call: TRBD1
v_call: TRBV4-1

cdr3_nt: TGTGCCAGCAGCTCCCGGCTAGCGGGCATACAAGAGACCCAGTACTTC
cdr3_aa: CASSSRLAGIQETQYF
clone_size: NA
j_call: TRBJ2-5
d_call: TRBD2
v_call: TRBV13

cdr3_nt: TGTGCCAGCAGCGCCACAGGGCAGTCTGGAAACACCATATATTTT
cdr3_aa: CASSATGQSGNTIYF
clone_size: NA
j_call: TRBJ1-3
d_call: NA
v_call: TRBV9

cdr3_nt: TGTGCCAGCAGCTTGGGGGCTGGCGAGGAGACCCAGTACTTC
cdr3_aa: CASSLGAGEETQYF
clone_size: NA
j_call: TRBJ2-5
d_call: NA
v_call: TRBV5-8

cdr3_nt: TGTGCCAGCAGTCTACTGGGGGGGAGCGGGATAGAGACCCAGTACTTC
cdr3_aa: CASSLLGGSGIETQYF
clone_size: NA
j_call: TRBJ2-5
d_call: TRBD2
v_call: TRBV27

cdr3_nt: TGTGCCAGCAGTTACTCCTGGGGTGCAGATACGCAGTATTTT
cdr3_aa: CASSYSWGADTQYF
clone_size: NA
j_call: TRBJ2-3
d_call: NA
v_call: TRBV6-5

cdr3_nt: TGTGCCAGCAGTCACCAGACTAGCGGGGGGCTTTGGGAGCAGTACTTC
cdr3_aa: CASSHQTSGGLWEQYF
clone_size: NA
j_call: TRBJ2-5
d_call: TRBD2
v_call: TRBV27

cdr3_nt: TGTGCCAGCAGCGGGACGGGAGGGGCCAACGTCCTGACTTTC
cdr3_aa: CASSGTGGANVLTF
clone_size: NA
j_call: TRBJ2-6
d_call: NA
v_call: TRBV13

cdr3_nt: TGTGCCAGCAGCCCAGGGTACTCCTACGAGCAGTACTTC
cdr3_aa: CASSPGYSYEQYF
clone_size: NA
j_call: TRBJ2-7
d_call: NA
v_call: TRBV9

cdr3_nt: TGTGCCAGCTCAGCCCTTCCAGGCACCATATATTTT
cdr3_aa: CASSALPGTIYF
clone_size: NA
j_call: TRBJ1-3
d_call: NA
v_call: TRBV18

cdr3_nt: TGTGCCAGCAGCTCAAGACTAGCGGGAGAATCCGAGCAGTACTTC
cdr3_aa: CASSSRLAGESEQYF
clone_size: NA
j_call: TRBJ2-7
d_call: TRBD2
v_call: TRBV9

cdr3_nt: TGTGCCAGCAGTGATCCTAGCGGGAGTGCAGATACGCAGTATTTT
cdr3_aa: CASSDPSGSADTQYF
clone_size: NA
j_call: TRBJ2-3
d_call: TRBD2
v_call: TRBV2

cdr3_nt: TGTGCCAGCAGCTCGTCTGAAAATGAGCAGTTCTTC
cdr3_aa: CASSSSENEQFF
clone_size: NA
j_call: TRBJ2-1
d_call: NA
v_call: TRBV13

cdr3_nt: TGTGCCAGCAGCGTAGGGGACCCACAGAGGGAGCAGTACTTC
cdr3_aa: CASSVGDPQREQYF
clone_size: NA
j_call: TRBJ2-7
d_call: NA
v_call: TRBV9

cdr3_nt: TGTGCCAGCAGCCCTTCAGGGGCCATCTACGAGCAGTACTTC
cdr3_aa: CASSPSGAIYEQYF
clone_size: NA
j_call: TRBJ2-7
d_call: NA
v_call: TRBV7-9

cdr3_nt: TGCGCCAGCGGGCTGGGACTAGCGGAGACCTACGAGCAGTACTTC
cdr3_aa: CASGLGLAETYEQYF
clone_size: once
j_call: TRBJ2-7
d_call: TRBD2
v_call: TRBV5-1

cdr3_nt: TGCGCCAGCAGCCAGGGGATGGCCTACGAGCAGTACTTC
cdr3_aa: CASSQGMAYEQYF
clone_size: NA
j_call: TRBJ2-7
d_call: NA
v_call: TRBV4-1

cdr3_nt: TGTGCCAGCAGCCAACCTGTCAGGGGATTCCTCGATTACACCTTC
cdr3_aa: CASSQPVRGFLDYTF
clone_size: many
j_call: TRBJ1-2
d_call: NA
v_call: TRBV7-9

cdr3_nt: TGTGCCAGCAGCTCATCAGAATCTGGTAGCAATCAGCCCCAGCATTTT
cdr3_aa: CASSSSESGSNQPQHF
clone_size: NA
j_call: TRBJ1-5
d_call: NA
v_call: TRBV13

cdr3_nt: TGCGCCAGCGCCTGGGGGACAGTGAATGAAAAACTGTTTTTT
cdr3_aa: CASAWGTVNEKLFF
clone_size: NA
j_call: TRBJ1-4
d_call: TRBD1
v_call: TRBV5-1

cdr3_nt: TGCGCCAGCAGCTTGGAGGGGACAGGGTGGAATTCACCCCTCCACTTT
cdr3_aa: CASSLEGTGWNSPLHF
clone_size: NA
j_call: TRBJ1-6
d_call: TRBD1
v_call: TRBV5-1

cdr3_nt: TGTGCCAGCAGTCCCCCAGGAGCGGGAGTTGGCACAGATACGCAGTATTTT
cdr3_aa: CASSPPGAGVGTDTQYF
clone_size: NA
j_call: TRBJ2-3
d_call: TRBD2
v_call: TRBV27

cdr3_nt: TGTGCCAGCAGTTCCTCAGCGGGAGTCATGCAATTCGAGCAGTACTTC
cdr3_aa: CASSSSAGVMQFEQYF
clone_size: NA
j_call: TRBJ2-7
d_call: TRBD2
v_call: TRBV27

cdr3_nt: TGTGCCAGCAGCTCCGGGACGGACCCCTACAATGAGCAGTTCTTC
cdr3_aa: CASSSGTDPYNEQFF
clone_size: NA
j_call: TRBJ2-1
d_call: NA
v_call: TRBV7-9

cdr3_nt: TGTGCCTGGAGCGTAGAGACCGGGTTCTATGGCTACACCTTC
cdr3_aa: CAWSVETGFYGYTF
clone_size: NA
j_call: TRBJ1-2
d_call: NA
v_call: TRBV30

cdr3_nt: TGTGCCAGCAGCTTACTGTTAGCGGGGGTCACAGATACGCAGTATTTT
cdr3_aa: CASSLLLAGVTDTQYF
clone_size: NA
j_call: TRBJ2-3
d_call: TRBD2
v_call: TRBV7-9

cdr3_nt: TGTGCCAGCAGTGTTTTTGAGCAGTACTTC
cdr3_aa: CASSVFEQYF
clone_size: NA
j_call: TRBJ2-7
d_call: NA
v_call: TRBV2

cdr3_nt: TGTGCCAGCAGTTTTGGGGGGGCTGGTCAGCCCCAGCATTTT
cdr3_aa: CASSFGGAGQPQHF
clone_size: NA
j_call: TRBJ1-5
d_call: NA
v_call: TRBV27

cdr3_nt: TGCGCCAGCAGCCAAGGGTCGTGGGGACAGCTAAATTCACCCCTCCACTTT
cdr3_aa: CASSQGSWGQLNSPLHF
clone_size: NA
j_call: TRBJ1-6
d_call: TRBD1
v_call: TRBV4-1

cdr3_nt: TGTGCCAGCAGTCCGTTTGGTAGCACAGATACGCAGTATTTT
cdr3_aa: CASSPFGSTDTQYF
clone_size: NA
j_call: TRBJ2-3
d_call: NA
v_call: TRBV27

cdr3_nt: TGTGCCAGCAGCGTAGATACTAGCGGGGGCCAATTCACAGATACGCAGTATTTT
cdr3_aa: CASSVDTSGGQFTDTQYF
clone_size: NA
j_call: TRBJ2-3
d_call: TRBD2
v_call: TRBV9

cdr3_nt: TGTGCCAGCAGCTCTGGGAATTCACCCCTCCACTTT
cdr3_aa: CASSSGNSPLHF
clone_size: NA
j_call: TRBJ1-6
d_call: NA
v_call: TRBV5-4

cdr3_nt: TGTGCCAGCAGCCCCTCACCGGGACAGGGGGCCTATGGCTACACCTTC
cdr3_aa: CASSPSPGQGAYGYTF
clone_size: NA
j_call: TRBJ1-2
d_call: TRBD1
v_call: TRBV5-6